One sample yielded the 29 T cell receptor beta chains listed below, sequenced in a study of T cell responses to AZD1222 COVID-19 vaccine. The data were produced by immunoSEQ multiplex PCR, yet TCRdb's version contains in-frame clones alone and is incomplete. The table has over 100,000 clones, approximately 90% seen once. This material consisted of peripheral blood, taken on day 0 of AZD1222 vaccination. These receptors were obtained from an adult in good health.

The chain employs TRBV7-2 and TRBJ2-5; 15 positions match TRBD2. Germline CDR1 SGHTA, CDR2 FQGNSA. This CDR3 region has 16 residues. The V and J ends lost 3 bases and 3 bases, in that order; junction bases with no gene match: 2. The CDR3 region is CASSFGLAGGKETQYF. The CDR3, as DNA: TGTGCCAGCAGCTTCGGACTAGCGGGGGGGAAAGAGACCCAGTACTTC.

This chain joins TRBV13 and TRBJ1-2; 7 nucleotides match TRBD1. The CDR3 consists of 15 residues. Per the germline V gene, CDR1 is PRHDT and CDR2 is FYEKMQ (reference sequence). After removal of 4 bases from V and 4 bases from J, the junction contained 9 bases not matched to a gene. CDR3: CASSYDRDLGYGYTF. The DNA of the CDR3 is TGTGCCAGCAGCTACGACAGGGATCTGGGCTATGGCTACACCTTC.

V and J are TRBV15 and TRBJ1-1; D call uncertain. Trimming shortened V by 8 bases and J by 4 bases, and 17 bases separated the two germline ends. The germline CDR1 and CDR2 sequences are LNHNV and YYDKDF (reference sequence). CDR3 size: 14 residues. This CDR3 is CATSPGRAGTEAFF. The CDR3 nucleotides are TGTGCCACCTCTCCCGGTAGGGCGGGCACTGAAGCTTTCTTT.

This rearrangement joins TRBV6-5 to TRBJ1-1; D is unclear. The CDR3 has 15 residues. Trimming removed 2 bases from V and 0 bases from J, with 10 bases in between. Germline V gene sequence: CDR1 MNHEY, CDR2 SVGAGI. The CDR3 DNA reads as TGTGCCAGCAGTTACAACCGGGAATTGAACACTGAAGCTTTCTTT. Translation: CASSYNRELNTEAFF.

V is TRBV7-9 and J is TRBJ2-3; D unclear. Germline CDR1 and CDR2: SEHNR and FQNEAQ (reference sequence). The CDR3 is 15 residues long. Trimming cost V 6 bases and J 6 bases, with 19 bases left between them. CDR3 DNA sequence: TGTGCCAGCAGATCCCCTACCCTGTATCGGGATACGCAGTATTTT. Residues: CASRSPTLYRDTQYF.

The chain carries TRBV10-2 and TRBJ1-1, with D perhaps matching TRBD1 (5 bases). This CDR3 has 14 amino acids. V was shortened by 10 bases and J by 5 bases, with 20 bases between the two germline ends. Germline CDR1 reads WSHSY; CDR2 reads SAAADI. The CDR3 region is CATTLGGMRTEAFF. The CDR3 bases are TGCGCCACCACCCTGGGGGGGATGCGGACTGAAGCTTTCTTT.

Here the CDR3 reads CASSPGQGVLGDTQYF. The CDR3 bases are TGTGCCAGCAGTCCCGGACAGGGGGTTTTAGGGGATACGCAGTATTTT. V is TRBV28 and J is TRBJ2-3; 10 nucleotides line up with TRBD1. The V gene end was trimmed by 5 bases and the J gene end by 6 bases; junction bases not matched to a gene: 11. Per germline, CDR1 MDHEN and CDR2 SYDVKM. The CDR3 is made up of 16 amino acids.

The CDR3 bases are TGTGCCAGCAGCCCACGGCCACTAGCGGGGGGATTGTCTGGGGCCAACGTCCTGACTTTC. Protein sequence: CASSPRPLAGGLSGANVLTF. The chain uses TRBV7-3 and TRBJ2-6, with TRBD2 matching 12 bases. Looked up from germline, CDR1 is SGHTA and CDR2 is FQGTGA. J gave up 1 base and V 5 bases, and 12 bases lay outside the gene matches. CDR3 size: 20 residues.

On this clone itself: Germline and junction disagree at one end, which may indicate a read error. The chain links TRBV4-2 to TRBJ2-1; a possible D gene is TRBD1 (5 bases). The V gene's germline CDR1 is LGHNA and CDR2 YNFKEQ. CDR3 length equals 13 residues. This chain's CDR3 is CASRQGVNNEQFF. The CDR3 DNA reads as TGTGCCAGCAGGCAAGGGGTAAACAATGAGCAGTTCTTC.

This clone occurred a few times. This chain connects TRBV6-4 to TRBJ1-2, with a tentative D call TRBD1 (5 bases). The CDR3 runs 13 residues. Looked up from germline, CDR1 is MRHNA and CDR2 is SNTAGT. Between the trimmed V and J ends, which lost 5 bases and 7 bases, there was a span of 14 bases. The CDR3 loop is CASSPTQGFGYTF. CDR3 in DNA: TGTGCCAGCAGTCCAACCCAGGGATTTGGCTACACCTTC.

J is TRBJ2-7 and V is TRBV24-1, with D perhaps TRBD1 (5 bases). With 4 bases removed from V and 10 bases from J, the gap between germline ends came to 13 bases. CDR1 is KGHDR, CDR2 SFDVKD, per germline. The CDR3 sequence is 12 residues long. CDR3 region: CATSDRGHIQYF. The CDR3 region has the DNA TGTGCCACCAGTGACCGTGGACACATCCAGTACTTC.

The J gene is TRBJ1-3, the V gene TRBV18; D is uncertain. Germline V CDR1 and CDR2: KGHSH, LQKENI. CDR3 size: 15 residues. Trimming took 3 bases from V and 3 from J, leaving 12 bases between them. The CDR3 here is CASSPSRGDGNTIYF. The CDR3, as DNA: TGTGCCAGCTCACCGTCTCGGGGTGATGGAAACACCATATATTTT.

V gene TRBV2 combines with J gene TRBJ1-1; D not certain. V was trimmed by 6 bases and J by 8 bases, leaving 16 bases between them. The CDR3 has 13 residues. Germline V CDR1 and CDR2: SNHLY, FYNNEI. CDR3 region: CASRMTNDREAFF. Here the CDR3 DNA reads TGTGCCAGCAGGATGACAAACGATAGAGAAGCTTTCTTT. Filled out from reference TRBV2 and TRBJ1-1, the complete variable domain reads EPEVTQTPSHQVTQMGQEVILRCVPISNHLYFYWYRQILGQKVEFLVSFYNNEISEKSEIFDDQFSVERPDGSNFTLKIRSTKLEDSAMYFCASRMTNDREAFFGQGTRLTVV.

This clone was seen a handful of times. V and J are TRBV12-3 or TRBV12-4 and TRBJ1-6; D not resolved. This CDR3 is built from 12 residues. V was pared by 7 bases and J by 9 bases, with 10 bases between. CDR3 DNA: TGTGCCAGCAACTCGGGAGGTTCACCCCTCCACTTT. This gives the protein CASNSGGSPLHF.

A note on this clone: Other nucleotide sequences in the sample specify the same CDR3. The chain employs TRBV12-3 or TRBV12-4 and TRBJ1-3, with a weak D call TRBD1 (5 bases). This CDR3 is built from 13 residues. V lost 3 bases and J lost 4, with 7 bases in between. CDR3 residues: CASSLNRGNTIYF. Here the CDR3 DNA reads TGTGCCAGCAGTTTGAACAGGGGAAACACCATATATTTT.

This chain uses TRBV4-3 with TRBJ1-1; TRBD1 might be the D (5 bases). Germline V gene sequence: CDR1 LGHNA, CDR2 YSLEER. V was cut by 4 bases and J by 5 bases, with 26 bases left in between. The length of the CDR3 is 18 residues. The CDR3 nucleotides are TGCGCCAGCAGCCCGACCCCAGGGCAGGGAGGTCATTGGACTGAAGCTTTCTTT. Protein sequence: CASSPTPGQGGHWTEAFF.

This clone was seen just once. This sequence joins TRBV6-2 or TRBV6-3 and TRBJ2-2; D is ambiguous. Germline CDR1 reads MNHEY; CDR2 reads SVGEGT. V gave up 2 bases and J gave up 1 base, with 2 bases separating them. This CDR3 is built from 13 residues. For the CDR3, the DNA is TGTGCCAGCAGTTACCTGAACACCGGGGAGCTGTTTTTT. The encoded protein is CASSYLNTGELFF.

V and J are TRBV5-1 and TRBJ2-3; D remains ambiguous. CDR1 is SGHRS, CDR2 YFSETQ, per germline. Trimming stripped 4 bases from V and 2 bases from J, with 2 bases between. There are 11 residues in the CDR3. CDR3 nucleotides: TGCGCCAGCAGCAACACAGATACGCAGTATTTT. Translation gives CASSNTDTQYF.

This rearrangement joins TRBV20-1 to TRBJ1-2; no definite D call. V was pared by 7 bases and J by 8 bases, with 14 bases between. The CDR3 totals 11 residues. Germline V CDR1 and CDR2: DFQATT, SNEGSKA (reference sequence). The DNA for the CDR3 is TGCAGTGTCGCCGCAATCAAAGGCTACACCTTC. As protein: CSVAAIKGYTF.

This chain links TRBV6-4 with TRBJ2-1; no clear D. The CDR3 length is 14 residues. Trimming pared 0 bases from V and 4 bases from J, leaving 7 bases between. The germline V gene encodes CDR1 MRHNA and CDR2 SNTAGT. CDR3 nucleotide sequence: TGTGCCAGCAGTGACTCGGGGATGTACAATGAGCAGTTCTTC. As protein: CASSDSGMYNEQFF.

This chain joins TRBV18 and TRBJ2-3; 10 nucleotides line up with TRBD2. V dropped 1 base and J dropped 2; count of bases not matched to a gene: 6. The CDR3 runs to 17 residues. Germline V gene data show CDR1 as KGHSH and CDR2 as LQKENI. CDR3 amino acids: CASSPLPAGGFTDTQYF. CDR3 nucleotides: TGTGCCAGCTCACCACTTCCAGCGGGGGGGTTCACAGATACGCAGTATTTT.

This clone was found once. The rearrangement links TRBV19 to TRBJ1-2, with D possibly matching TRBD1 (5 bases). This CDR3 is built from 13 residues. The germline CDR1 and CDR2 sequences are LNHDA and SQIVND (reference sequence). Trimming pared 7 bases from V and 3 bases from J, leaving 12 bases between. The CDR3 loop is CASTMGPHYGYTF. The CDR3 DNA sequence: TGTGCCAGTACTATGGGACCGCACTATGGCTACACCTTC.

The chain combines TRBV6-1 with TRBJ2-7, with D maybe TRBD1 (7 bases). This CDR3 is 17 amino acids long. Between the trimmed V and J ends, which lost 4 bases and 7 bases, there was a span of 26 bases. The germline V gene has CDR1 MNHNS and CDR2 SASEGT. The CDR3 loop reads CASSGGGGGPNLREQYF. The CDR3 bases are TGTGCCAGCAGTGGTGGAGGAGGGGGCCCTAACCTACGAGAGCAGTACTTC.

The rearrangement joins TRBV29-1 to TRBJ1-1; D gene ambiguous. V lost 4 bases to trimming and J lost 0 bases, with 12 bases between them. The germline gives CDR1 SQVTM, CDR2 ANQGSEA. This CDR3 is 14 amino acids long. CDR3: CSVVEWAMNTEAFF. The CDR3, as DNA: TGCAGCGTTGTCGAGTGGGCAATGAACACTGAAGCTTTCTTT.

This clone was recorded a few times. CDR3 protein: CASSKDSNTEAFF. CDR3 coding DNA: TGCGCCAGCAGTAAGGACAGTAACACTGAAGCTTTCTTT. The V and J genes are TRBV10-1 and TRBJ1-1, with D perhaps matching TRBD1 (6 bases). Trimming took 5 bases from V and 2 from J, leaving 9 bases between them. The CDR3 has 13 residues. Germline CDR1 is WNHNN and CDR2 is SYGVQD (reference sequence).

Here the CDR3 reads CASTPGQERRAFF. As DNA, the CDR3 is TGTGCCAGCACACCGGGACAGGAGAGAAGAGCTTTCTTT. This chain uses TRBV2 with TRBJ1-1; 8 bases are shared with TRBD1. Trimming cost V 7 bases and J 10 bases; bases outside gene matches: 11. CDR3 size: 13 residues. Germline CDR1 SNHLY, CDR2 FYNNEI.

This CDR3 reads CASVRTLGNTEAFF. The CDR3 DNA follows: TGTGCCAGCGTCAGAACTCTGGGGAACACTGAAGCTTTCTTT. The genes are TRBV2 and TRBJ1-1; no reliable D call. V was pared by 8 bases and J by 1 base, with 14 bases between. This CDR3 has 14 amino acids. Germline CDR1 is SNHLY and CDR2 is FYNNEI. The full variable domain, completed using reference TRBV2 and TRBJ1-1, is EPEVTQTPSHQVTQMGQEVILRCVPISNHLYFYWYRQILGQKVEFLVSFYNNEISEKSEIFDDQFSVERPDGSNFTLKIRSTKLEDSAMYFCASVRTLGNTEAFFGQGTRLTVV.

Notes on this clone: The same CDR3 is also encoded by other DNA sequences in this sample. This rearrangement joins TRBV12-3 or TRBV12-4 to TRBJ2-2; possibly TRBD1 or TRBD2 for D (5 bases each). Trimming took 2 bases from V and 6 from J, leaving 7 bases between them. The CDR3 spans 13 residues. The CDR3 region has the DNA TGTGCCAGCAGTTTACAGGGACCCGGGGAGCTGTTTTTT. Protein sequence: CASSLQGPGELFF.

The CDR3 loop reads CASSLLGQTYGYTF. Written as DNA, the CDR3 is TGTGCCAGCAGTTTACTGGGACAGACTTATGGCTACACCTTC. V usage is TRBV28 and J usage is TRBJ1-2; 7 bases map to TRBD1. Germline V gene sequence: CDR1 MDHEN, CDR2 SYDVKM. Trimming took 2 bases from V and 5 from J; bases not matched to a gene: 5. The CDR3 sequence is 14 residues long.